These 12 T cell receptor beta chains were all obtained from the same sample, sequenced in a study of cytotoxic CD8 clonotypes in ibrutinib-treated CLL. The method was immunoSEQ multiplex PCR; TCRdb's version includes in-frame clones alone and lacks a portion of them. Among roughly 28,000 clones listed, around 57% were seen once. The specimen was PBMCs, collected before ibrutinib treatment. The source of these receptors is a human donor with chronic lymphocytic leukemia.

This clone is medium-sized by share. The chain links TRBV20-1 to TRBJ2-1; 8 nucleotides agree with TRBD2. CDR3 size: 11 residues. Germline trimming cut 3 bases from V and 15 bases from J; bases unmatched to any gene: 7. The germline V gene encodes CDR1 DFQATT and CDR2 SNEGSKA (reference sequence). CDR3 region: CSASGGVDGFF. CDR3 nucleotide sequence: TGCAGTGCTAGCGGGGGGGTGGATGGGTTCTTC.

The chain links TRBV27 to TRBJ2-7; the D is unclear. Germline values: CDR1 MNHEY, CDR2 SMNVEV (reference sequence). V was trimmed by 4 bases and J by 6 bases, leaving 16 bases between them. The CDR3 sequence is 14 residues long. The CDR3: CASSYGRTAVEQYF. In DNA form, the CDR3 reads TGTGCCAGCAGTTATGGCAGGACCGCGGTCGAGCAGTACTTC.

J is TRBJ1-5 and V is TRBV27; D is possibly TRBD1 (5 bases). The V gene's germline CDR1 is MNHEY and CDR2 SMNVEV (reference sequence). The CDR3 is 15 residues long. V was trimmed by 5 bases and J by 7 bases, leaving 18 bases between them. CDR3 sequence reads: CASSPGGGLYQPQHF. CDR3 nucleotide sequence: TGTGCCAGCAGTCCCGGCGGGGGACTTTACCAGCCCCAGCATTTT.

The chain couples TRBV10-2 to TRBJ2-1; 8 bases align to TRBD2. From germline, CDR1 is WSHSY and CDR2 SAAADI. The CDR3 contains 19 residues. The junction had 22 bases not matched to a gene; V was cut back by 3 bases and J by 9 bases. The CDR3 DNA is TGCGCCAGCAGTGATGGTTCTTTAGATAACGGGAGGGCCTGGGGTGAGCAGTTCTTC. This codes for CASSDGSLDNGRAWGEQFF.

The sample holds a few counts of this clone. The J gene is TRBJ2-1, the V gene TRBV10-1, with 7 bases matching TRBD1. V lost 7 bases and J lost 8; bases outside the gene matches: 14. The CDR3 contains 15 residues. The germline V gene has CDR1 WNHNN and CDR2 SYGVQD (reference sequence). As DNA, the CDR3 is TGCGCCAGCAACCCGGGACAGAACGCTTGGGATGAGCAGTTCTTC. Amino acid sequence: CASNPGQNAWDEQFF.

The chain employs TRBV29-1 and TRBJ2-1; 10 bases fit TRBD2. J was trimmed by 7 bases and V by 2 bases; bases with no gene match: 5. CDR1 and CDR2 from the germline V gene are SQVTM and ANQGSEA. This CDR3 comprises 14 residues. The CDR3 reads CSVELAGEWNEQFF. In DNA, the CDR3 is TGCAGCGTTGAACTAGCGGGAGAATGGAATGAGCAGTTCTTC.

The rearrangement uses TRBV5-1 and TRBJ2-5; maybe TRBD1 (5 bases). Trimming shortened V by 2 bases and J by 5 bases, and 10 bases separated the two germline ends. The CDR3 spans 13 residues. Germline CDR1 and CDR2: SGHRS and YFSETQ. The CDR3 DNA sequence: TGCGCCAGCAGCTTTGGGGCGGTCGAGACCCAGTACTTC. Translating gives CASSFGAVETQYF.

V is TRBV12-1 and J is TRBJ2-1; the DNA was not compared with TRBD1, the D call given in the table. TRBV12-1 is tagged as a pseudogene. The CDR3 has 13 amino acids. This CDR3 is CASGGDRDNEQFF. CDR3 DNA: TGTGCCAGCGGGGGGGACAGGGACAATGAGCAGTTCTTC.

V is TRBV23-1 and J is TRBJ2-2; D is tentatively TRBD1 or TRBD2 (6 bases each). TRBV23-1 qualifies as an ORF whose function is uncertain. V lost 2 bases, J lost 3 bases, and 22 bases lay in between. There are 19 residues in the CDR3. CDR3 in amino acids: CASSQETGTRGGDTGELFF. Here the CDR3 DNA reads TGCGCCAGCAGTCAAGAAACAGGGACGCGGGGTGGAGACACCGGGGAGCTGTTTTTT.

Concerning this clone itself: The junction and the germline gene differ at one end; a read error may be behind it. V and J are TRBV11-3 and TRBJ2-7; 9 bases align to TRBD2. The CDR3 has 15 residues. In germline, CDR1 is SGHNT, CDR2 YENEEA. The CDR3 region is CASSLAGETSYEQYF. Here the CDR3 DNA reads TGTGCCAGCAGTTTAGCGGGAGAGACCTCCTACGAGCAGTACTTC. Supplemented by reference TRBV11-3 and TRBJ2-7, the full variable domain reads EAGVVQSPRYKIIEKKQPVAFWCNPISGHNTLYWYLQNLGQGPELLIRYENEEAVDDSQLPKDRFSAERLKGVDSTLKIQPAELGDSAVYLCASSLAGETSYEQYFGPGTRLTVT.

V is TRBV19 and J is TRBJ1-2; TRBD1 agrees at 8 bases. CDR1 is LNHDA, CDR2 SQIVND, per germline (reference sequence). The CDR3 totals 17 residues. V lost 5 bases and J lost 0; bases outside the gene matches: 11. The DNA for the CDR3 is TGTGCCAGTAGTCTGACGGGACAGGCGACGCCTAACTATGGCTACACCTTC. It encodes CASSLTGQATPNYGYTF.

CDR3 in DNA: TGTGCCAGCACGCTATTTTCCCGGGATCTTGAAAAACTGTTTTTT. Its translation: CASTLFSRDLEKLFF. The chain links TRBV2 to TRBJ1-4; D uncertain. The CDR3 is 15 residues long. CDR1 and CDR2 (germline): SNHLY, FYNNEI. V was cut by 7 bases and J by 7 bases, with 19 bases left in between.